A selection of T cell receptor beta chains follows, all from one sample in a study of shared clonotypes between healthy human individuals. Some clones are missing from TCRdb's copy, which holds only in-frame ones; the method was immunoSEQ multiplex PCR. The top ten clones hold 0.89% of a sample with 1 million to 1.2 million clones, 60% to 80% of them seen once. Sequenced input: memory CD4+ T cells from PBMCs. The receptor source for this set is a man between 18 and 29 years old in good health. Some clones in this sample may be carry-over from other donors' samples. Each CDR3 is given with its conserved first and last residue. A D gene is named only where the DNA matches it firmly. Where a row states a size, it is once, few, many or the class of an expanded clone; other rows omit it.

size	V	D	J	CDR3	DNA
once	TRBV11-2	.	TRBJ2-7	CASNFRGSSYEQYF	TGTGCCAGCAACTTCAGGGGTTCCTCCTACGAGCAGTACTTC
.	TRBV5-6	.	TRBJ1-2	CASSLGTFDRIYGYTF	TGTGCCAGCAGCTTAGGGACTTTCGACCGGATCTATGGCTACACCTTC
.	TRBV27	.	TRBJ2-5	CASSLESHQYF	TGTGCCAGCAGTTTAGAGAGTCACCAGTACTTC
once	TRBV28	.	TRBJ1-5	CASGGQNPNQPQHF	TGTGCCAGCGGGGGACAAAACCCCAATCAGCCCCAGCATTTT
.	TRBV25-1	.	TRBJ2-4	CASREGNGQGNIQYF	TGTGCCAGCAGAGAGGGGAATGGGCAGGGCAACATTCAGTACTTC
.	TRBV5-1	.	TRBJ1-2	CASSLGGRAPYGYTF	TGCGCCAGCAGCTTGGGAGGCAGGGCTCCCTATGGCTACACCTTC
.	TRBV27	.	TRBJ1-3	CASSTGDSGNTIYF	TGTGCCAGCAGTACCGGTGACTCTGGAAACACCATATATTTT
.	TRBV7-2	.	TRBJ2-7	CASSLNAGEQYF	TGTGCCAGCAGCTTAAATGCTGGCGAGCAGTACTTC
.	TRBV7-9	TRBD1	TRBJ2-4	CASSPTGDTKNIQYF	TGTGCCAGCAGCCCCACAGGGGATACCAAAAACATTCAGTACTTC
.	TRBV6-4	.	TRBJ2-2	CASSELSNTGELFF	TGTGCCAGCAGTGAGCTGAGTAACACCGGGGAGCTGTTTTTT
.	TRBV2	TRBD1	TRBJ1-2	CASSYDRGGGYTF	TGTGCCAGCAGTTACGACAGGGGCGGCGGCTACACCTTC
.	TRBV5-1	TRBD1	TRBJ2-2	CASRRTGLNTGELFF	TGCGCCAGCAGACGGACAGGCTTGAACACCGGGGAGCTGTTTTTT
.	TRBV4-1	.	TRBJ2-2	CASSHPGQNTGELFF	TGCGCCAGCAGCCATCCGGGACAGAACACCGGGGAGCTGTTTTTT
.	TRBV28	.	TRBJ1-2	CASSLSDLRGYTF	TGTGCCAGCAGTTTATCGGATTTACGGGGCTACACCTTC
.	TRBV30	.	TRBJ2-2	CAWSKINTGELFF	TGTGCCTGGAGTAAGATTAACACCGGGGAGCTGTTTTTT
.	TRBV2	.	TRBJ2-7	CASSETRSTSGQYF	TGTGCCAGCAGTGAAACCCGTTCGACCTCCGGGCAGTACTTC
.	TRBV10-3	.	TRBJ2-3	CAIRGVSTDTQYF	TGTGCCATCAGAGGGGTAAGCACAGATACGCAGTATTTT
.	TRBV9	.	TRBJ2-5	CASSVDQGYQETQYF	TGTGCCAGCAGCGTAGATCAGGGGTACCAAGAGACCCAGTACTTC
few	TRBV7-9	.	TRBJ2-3	CASSLLSTTDTQYF	TGTGCCAGCAGCCTTCTCAGTACTACAGATACGCAGTATTTT
.	TRBV7-2	TRBD1	TRBJ1-2	CASSLEVQGAFDGYTF	TGTGCCAGCAGCTTAGAGGTCCAGGGGGCCTTTGATGGCTACACCTTC
once	TRBV7-2	.	TRBJ1-5	CASSLRGGTQPQHF	TGTGCCAGCAGCTTACGGGGGGGGACTCAGCCCCAGCATTTT
.	TRBV27	TRBD1	TRBJ1-2	CASRKISLGQEGIGYTF	TGTGCCAGCAGAAAAATTTCCCTGGGACAGGAAGGAATTGGCTACACCTTC
once	TRBV5-4	TRBD1	TRBJ2-3	CASSFGTGTDTQYF	TGTGCCAGCAGCTTCGGGACAGGCACAGATACGCAGTATTTT
once	TRBV30	.	TRBJ2-3	CAWSVNGGPTDTQYF	TGTGCCTGGAGTGTAAACGGCGGGCCCACAGATACGCAGTATTTT
few	TRBV6-5	.	TRBJ2-2	CASSYLPPRRTGELFF	TGTGCCAGCAGTTATCTCCCGCCGAGGCGCACCGGGGAGCTGTTTTTT
.	TRBV5-4	.	TRBJ2-1	CASSLDPEGNEQFF	TGTGCCAGCAGCTTGGACCCGGAGGGCAATGAGCAGTTCTTC
.	TRBV21-1	.	TRBJ2-3	CASSKAAGLGTDTQYF	TGTGCCAGCAGCAAAGCGGCGGGACTGGGCACAGATACGCAGTATTTT
.	TRBV5-1	.	TRBJ1-3	CASSGDVGNTIYF	TGCGCCAGCAGCGGGGACGTTGGAAACACCATATATTTT
.	TRBV7-8	.	TRBJ1-5	CASSPVTQEWPQHF	TGTGCCAGCAGCCCCGTGACCCAGGAGTGGCCCCAGCATTTT
.	TRBV7-9	.	TRBJ2-7	CASSFPGGGYEQYF	TGTGCCAGCAGCTTCCCGGGGGGCGGGTACGAGCAGTACTTC
.	TRBV5-1	TRBD1	TRBJ2-7	CASSFAGQVFSYEQYF	TGCGCCAGCAGCTTCGCGGGACAGGTCTTCTCCTACGAGCAGTACTTC
few	TRBV5-1	TRBD1	TRBJ1-1	CASSLGDRDTEAFF	TGCGCCAGCAGCTTGGGGGACAGGGACACTGAAGCTTTCTTT
.	TRBV9	.	TRBJ2-3	CASSSPGDTQYF	TGTGCCAGCAGCAGCCCAGGGGATACGCAGTATTTT
.	TRBV28	.	TRBJ2-6	CASSTQGFSGANVLTF	TGTGCCAGCAGTACCCAAGGGTTTTCTGGGGCCAACGTCCTGACTTTC
.	TRBV5-1	.	TRBJ2-3	CASSLDGNLGTDTQYF	TGCGCCAGCAGCTTGGACGGTAACTTGGGCACAGATACGCAGTATTTT
.	TRBV29-1	.	TRBJ2-3	CSAPTAGTDTQYF	TGCAGCGCCCCGACAGCAGGCACAGATACGCAGTATTTT